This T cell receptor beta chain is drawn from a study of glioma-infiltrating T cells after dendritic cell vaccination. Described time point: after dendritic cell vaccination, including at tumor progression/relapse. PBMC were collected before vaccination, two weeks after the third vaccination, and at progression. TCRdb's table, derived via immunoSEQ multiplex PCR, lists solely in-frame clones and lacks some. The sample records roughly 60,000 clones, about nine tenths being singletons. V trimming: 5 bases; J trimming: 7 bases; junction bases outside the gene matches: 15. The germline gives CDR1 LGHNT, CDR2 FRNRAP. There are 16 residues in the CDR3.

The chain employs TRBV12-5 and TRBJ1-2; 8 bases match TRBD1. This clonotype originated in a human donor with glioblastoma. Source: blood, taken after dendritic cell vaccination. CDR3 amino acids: CASGPKFDRGVGGYTF. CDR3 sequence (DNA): TGTGCTAGTGGTCCGAAATTCGACAGGGGCGTGGGTGGCTACACCTTC.